Below, 23 T cell receptor beta chains from the same sample are listed, as sequenced in a study of blood T cells in healthy people across ages. Primers used in a second PCR of roughly 6 to 12 cycles were a sample-barcoded 5' primer and a J-beta primer mix. TCRdb passed the 5' RACE reads through MiXCR, listing each CDR3 protein once. The data hold roughly 1.5 million distinct CDR3 sequences, with 35% to 45% observed a single time. The material sequenced was blood. The source is a woman aged 18-35 years in good health.

The rearrangement joins TRBV7-2 to TRBJ2-1, with 9 bases matching TRBD2. From germline, CDR1 is SGHTA and CDR2 FQGNSA. This CDR3 is 14 amino acids long. The trim removed 3 bases at V and 8 bases at J, leaving 5 bases unmatched. This CDR3 reads CASSFSGGRYEQFF. The CDR3 bases are TGTGCCAGCAGCTTTAGCGGGGGACGCTATGAGCAGTTCTTC.

This clonotype occurred a few times. J is TRBJ2-5 and V is TRBV10-3; weak D call: TRBD1 (6 bases). CDR3 size: 14 residues. Germline V gives CDR1 ENHRY, CDR2 SYGVKD. Trimming pared 11 bases from V and 2 bases from J, leaving 18 bases between. The CDR3 sequence: CAARSQGGQETQYF. CDR3 sequence (DNA): TGTGCCGCCAGGTCACAGGGTGGTCAAGAGACCCAGTACTTC.

About this clonotype: One junction end disagrees with the germline gene, perhaps due to a read error. CDR3 sequence reads: CAGSPRASGSYTGELFF. CDR3 coding DNA: TGTGCCGGCTCACCACGGGCTAGCGGGAGTTACACCGGGGAGCTGTTTTTT. This chain connects TRBV18 to TRBJ2-2, with TRBD2 matching over 10 bases. Germline lookup yields CDR1 KGHSH and CDR2 LQKENI. This CDR3 has 17 amino acids.

The CDR3 loop reads CASSGVRGNTEAFF. In nucleotides, the CDR3 is TGTGCCAGCAGCGGAGTAAGGGGGAACACTGAAGCTTTCTTT. V and J are TRBV2 and TRBJ1-1; TRBD1 might be the D (5 bases). Germline V CDR1 and CDR2: SNHLY, FYNNEI. V was cut by 6 bases and J by 1 base, with 12 bases left in between. This CDR3 is built from 14 residues.

This chain uses TRBV20-1 with TRBJ2-1, with TRBD2 as a possible D gene (5 bases). The CDR3 is 16 residues long. V lost 6 bases and J 0 bases, leaving 18 bases between the germline ends. Germline-derived CDR1 and CDR2 are DFQATT and SNEGSKA (reference sequence). This CDR3 is CSANPQSGSSYNEQFF. The CDR3 nucleotides read TGCAGTGCCAATCCCCAGTCGGGAAGCTCCTACAATGAGCAGTTCTTC.

CDR3 DNA: TGTGCCAGCAGTTTATCGGCAGGGACCTCCTACTACGAGCAGTACTTC. This encodes CASSLSAGTSYYEQYF. The chain uses TRBV27 and TRBJ2-7; perhaps D is TRBD1 or TRBD2 (5 bases each). V was cut by 0 bases and J by 3 bases, with 15 bases left in between. From germline, CDR1 is MNHEY and CDR2 SMNVEV (reference sequence). The CDR3 has 16 amino acids.

The V gene is TRBV7-2, the J gene TRBJ2-1; no reliable D call. The end of the DNA fits TRBJ2-7 better, so the J call may be wrong. The CDR3 is made up of 13 amino acids. CDR1 and CDR2 from the germline V gene are SGHTA and FQGNSA. The CDR3 protein is CASSTHRDNEQYF. CDR3 bases: TGTGCCAGCAGCACCCACAGAGACAATGAGCAGTACTTC.

This rearrangement joins TRBV7-9 to TRBJ2-1; D is perhaps TRBD2 (6 bases). V gave up 2 bases and J gave up 9 bases, with 23 bases separating them. Germline assignment: CDR1 SEHNR and CDR2 FQNEAQ (reference sequence). This CDR3 is 17 amino acids long. CDR3 residues: CASSLPTWDGSLIEQFF. The CDR3 DNA follows: TGTGCCAGCAGCTTACCGACCTGGGACGGGAGTCTGATTGAGCAGTTCTTC.

In the case of this clonotype: A read error may explain this, as a much larger clone is one base away. The chain uses TRBV10-3 and TRBJ2-3; D is perhaps TRBD1 (6 bases). With 6 bases removed from V and 0 bases from J, the gap between germline ends came to 13 bases. The CDR3 is 15 amino acids. Per germline, CDR1 ENHRY and CDR2 SYGVKD. The CDR3 loop is CAIRLGQTSTDTQYF. The CDR3 DNA reads TGTGCCATCAGGCTCGGACAGACTAGCACAGATACGCAGTATTTT.

This clonotype was recorded at least ten times. The chain couples TRBV3-1 to TRBJ2-5; perhaps TRBD2 as D (6 bases). The CDR3 has 14 residues. Germline V lookup: CDR1 LGHDT, CDR2 YNNKEL (reference sequence). With 3 bases removed from V and 5 bases from J, the gap between germline ends came to 13 bases. CDR3 DNA: TGTGCCAGCAGCCATCTGGGGGGAAAGGAGACCCAGTACTTC. Its translation: CASSHLGGKETQYF.

The V call is TRBV14, the J call TRBJ1-4; D uncertain. Germline V gene sequence: CDR1 SGHDN, CDR2 FVKESK. Trimming removed 4 bases from V and 3 bases from J, with 15 bases in between. The CDR3 is 16 residues long. The CDR3 here is CASSPGFGPANEKLFF. CDR3 DNA sequence: TGTGCCAGCAGCCCAGGTTTCGGCCCAGCTAATGAAAAACTGTTTTTT.

This clonotype came up a few times. The chain recombines TRBV13 with TRBJ2-4, with a possible D match to TRBD1 (5 bases). The CDR3 covers 15 residues. The V and J ends lost 0 bases and 3 bases respectively, with 9 bases between them. Germline V gives CDR1 PRHDT, CDR2 FYEKMQ (reference sequence). CDR3 DNA sequence: TGTGCCAGCAGCTTAGGCCGGCAGGGCAAAAACATTCAGTACTTC. This gives the protein CASSLGRQGKNIQYF.

In its sample, this clonotype was seen a few times. V usage is TRBV6-6 and J usage is TRBJ2-7, with D perhaps TRBD1 (6 bases). The CDR3 sequence is 15 residues long. Trimming took off 0 bases at V and 4 bases at J, with 13 bases between the two ends. CDR1 and CDR2 from the germline V gene are MNHNY and SVGAGI (reference sequence). CDR3 coding DNA: TGTGCCAGCAGTTACTCCCCGGGACATAAGTACGAGCAGTACTTC. Encoded protein: CASSYSPGHKYEQYF.

This clonotype was observed a handful of times. The rearrangement uses TRBV20-1 and TRBJ2-1; no clear D gene. CDR1 and CDR2 from the germline V gene are DFQATT and SNEGSKA (reference sequence). Trimming left V 3 bases short and J 5 bases short, with 11 bases between. The CDR3 has 13 amino acids. CDR3 in DNA: TGCAGTGCTAGCCCCTCGGCGCACAATGAGCAGTTCTTC. Its translation: CSASPSAHNEQFF.

The chain recombines TRBV6-2 or TRBV6-3 with TRBJ2-5; TRBD1 matches at 9 bases. V lost 5 bases and J lost 9; bases outside the gene matches: 7. The germline gives CDR1 MNHEY, CDR2 SVGEGT. The length of the CDR3 is 13 residues. CDR3 sequence reads: CASSDPGQGAQYF. Written as DNA, the CDR3 is TGTGCCAGCAGTGACCCGGGACAGGGCGCCCAGTACTTC.

This chain connects TRBV28 to TRBJ2-1; the D gene is possibly TRBD2 (6 bases). Trimming pared 6 bases from V and 0 bases from J, leaving 15 bases between. The length of the CDR3 is 16 residues. Germline V gives CDR1 MDHEN, CDR2 SYDVKM. Here the CDR3 DNA reads TGTGCCAGCAGGCTGTTAGCGGCTAGCTCCTACAATGAGCAGTTCTTC. Amino acid sequence: CASRLLAASSYNEQFF.

This clonotype was counted only a few times. The chain carries TRBV27 and TRBJ2-1, with D perhaps TRBD2 (6 bases). The CDR3 loop spans 21 amino acids. From germline, CDR1 is MNHEY and CDR2 SMNVEV (reference sequence). Trimming left V 4 bases short and J 1 base short, with 29 bases between. CDR3 nucleotide sequence: TGTGCCAGCAGTTCTACTGTAAGGGCAAGTGGCCTACGGGGGTCCTACAATGAGCAGTTCTTC. Translating gives CASSSTVRASGLRGSYNEQFF.

In its sample, this clonotype was seen a few times. The chain is built from TRBV2 and TRBJ1-4; 8 bases match TRBD1. Trimming took 8 bases from V and 7 from J; bases not matched to a gene: 6. The CDR3 is 13 amino acids. Germline V gene sequence: CDR1 SNHLY, CDR2 FYNNEI. The CDR3 DNA sequence: TGTGCCAGCTCAGGACAGGGTTTTGAAAAACTGTTTTTT. The encoded protein is CASSGQGFEKLFF.

This clonotype was observed a few times. The chain has TRBV4-1 and TRBJ1-2; TRBD1 might be the D (6 bases). The CDR3 contains 15 residues. Germline V gene sequence: CDR1 MGHRA, CDR2 YSYEKL. Between the trimmed V and J ends, which lost 1 base and 4 bases, there was a span of 13 bases. The CDR3 reads CASSQVKGEGYGYTF. Here the CDR3 DNA reads TGCGCCAGCAGCCAAGTTAAGGGGGAGGGCTATGGCTACACCTTC.

The chain combines TRBV7-9 with TRBJ2-1; 7 positions agree with TRBD2. V lost 0 bases to trimming and J lost 6 bases; unmatched junction nucleotides: 11. This CDR3 contains 17 residues. CDR1 is SEHNR and CDR2 is FQNEAQ in the germline V gene (reference sequence). For the CDR3, the DNA is TGTGCCAGCAGCTTAGCTCTACGGACTAGTATTGGCAATGAGCAGTTCTTC. It yields the protein CASSLALRTSIGNEQFF.

This chain links TRBV5-1 with TRBJ2-1, with 13 bases that match TRBD2. V trimming: 4 bases; J trimming: 8 bases; junction bases outside the gene matches: 9. The germline V gene encodes CDR1 SGHRS and CDR2 YFSETQ. The CDR3 sequence is 16 residues long. Written as DNA, the CDR3 is TGCGCCAGCAGCCTAGGACTAGCGGGAGTGGGAGATGAGCAGTTCTTC. Translation: CASSLGLAGVGDEQFF. Full variable domain (rest looked up from reference TRBV5-1 and TRBJ2-1): KAGVTQTPRYLIKTRGQQVTLSCSPISGHRSVSWYQQTPGQGLQFLFEYFSETQRNKGNFPGRFSGRQFSNSRSEMNVSTLELGDSALYLCASSLGLAGVGDEQFFGPGTRLTVL.

The J gene is TRBJ2-1, the V gene TRBV27; D is uncertain. Trimming removed 3 bases at V and 2 bases at J, with 17 bases between. This CDR3 comprises 17 residues. The germline CDR1 and CDR2 sequences are MNHEY and SMNVEV (reference sequence). In DNA, the CDR3 is TGTGCCAGCAGTTTGACGGACGTAACGCTAACCTACAATGAGCAGTTCTTC. Its protein product is CASSLTDVTLTYNEQFF.

In its sample, this clonotype was seen once. This chain connects TRBV12-3 or TRBV12-4 to TRBJ1-2, with 7 bases identical to TRBD1. V gave up 6 bases and J gave up 6 bases; unmatched junction bases: 16. The CDR3 runs 16 residues. The CDR3 region has the DNA TGTGCCAGCAGCCCCCGGGTAGGGGGCCCCTCTAATGGCTACACCTTC. This translates into CASSPRVGGPSNGYTF.